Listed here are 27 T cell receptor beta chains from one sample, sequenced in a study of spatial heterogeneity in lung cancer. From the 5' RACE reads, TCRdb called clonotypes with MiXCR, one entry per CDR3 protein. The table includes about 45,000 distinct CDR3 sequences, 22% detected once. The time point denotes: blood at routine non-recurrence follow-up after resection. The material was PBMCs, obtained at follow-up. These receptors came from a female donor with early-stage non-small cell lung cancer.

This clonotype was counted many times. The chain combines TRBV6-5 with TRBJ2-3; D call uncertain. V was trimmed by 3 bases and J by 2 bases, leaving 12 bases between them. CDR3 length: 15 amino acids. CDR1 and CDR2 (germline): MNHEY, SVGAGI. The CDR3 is CASSYQGRLTDTQYF. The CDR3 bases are TGTGCCAGCAGTTATCAAGGACGGCTCACAGATACGCAGTATTTT.

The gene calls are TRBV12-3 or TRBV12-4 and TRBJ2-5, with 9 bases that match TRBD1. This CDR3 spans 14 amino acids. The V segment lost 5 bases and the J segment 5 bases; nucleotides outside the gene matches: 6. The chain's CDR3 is CASSPETGGETQYF. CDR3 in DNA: TGTGCCAGCAGTCCGGAGACAGGGGGGGAGACCCAGTACTTC.

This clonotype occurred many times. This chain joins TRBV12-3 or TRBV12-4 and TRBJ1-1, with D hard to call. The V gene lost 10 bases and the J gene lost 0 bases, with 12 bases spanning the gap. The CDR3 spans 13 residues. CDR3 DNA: TGTGCCACCACGTGGACGGTGAACACTGAAGCTTTCTTT. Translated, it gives CATTWTVNTEAFF.

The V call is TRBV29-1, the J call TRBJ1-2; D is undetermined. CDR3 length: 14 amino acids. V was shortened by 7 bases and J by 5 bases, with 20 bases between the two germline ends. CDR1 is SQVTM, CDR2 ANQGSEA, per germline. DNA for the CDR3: TGCAGCGCAGAGTTCCTGGGGTGGGAGTATGGCTACACCTTC. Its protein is CSAEFLGWEYGYTF. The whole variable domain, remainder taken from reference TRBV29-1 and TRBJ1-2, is SAVISQKPSRDICQRGTSLTIQCQVDSQVTMMFWYRQQPGQSLTLIATANQGSEATYESGFVIDKFPISRPNLTFSTLTVSNMSPEDSSIYLCSAEFLGWEYGYTFGSGTRLTVV.

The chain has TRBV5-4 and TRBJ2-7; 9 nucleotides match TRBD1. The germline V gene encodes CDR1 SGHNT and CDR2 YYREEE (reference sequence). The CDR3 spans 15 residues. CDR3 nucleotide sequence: TGTGTCAGCAGCTATGGACAGGGGACCTCCTACGAGCAGTACGTC. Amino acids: CVSSYGQGTSYEQYV.

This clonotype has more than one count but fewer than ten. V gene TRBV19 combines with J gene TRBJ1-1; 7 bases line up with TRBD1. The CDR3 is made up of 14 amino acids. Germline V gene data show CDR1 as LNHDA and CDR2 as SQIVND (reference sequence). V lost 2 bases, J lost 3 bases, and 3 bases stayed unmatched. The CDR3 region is CASSISRGHTEAFF. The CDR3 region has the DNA TGTGCCAGTAGTATAAGTAGGGGGCACACTGAAGCTTTCTTT. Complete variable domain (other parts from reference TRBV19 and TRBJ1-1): DGGITQSPKYLFRKEGQNVTLSCEQNLNHDAMYWYRQDPGQGLRLIYYSQIVNDFQKGDIAEGYSVSREKKESFPLTVTSAQKNPTAFYLCASSISRGHTEAFFGQGTRLTVV.

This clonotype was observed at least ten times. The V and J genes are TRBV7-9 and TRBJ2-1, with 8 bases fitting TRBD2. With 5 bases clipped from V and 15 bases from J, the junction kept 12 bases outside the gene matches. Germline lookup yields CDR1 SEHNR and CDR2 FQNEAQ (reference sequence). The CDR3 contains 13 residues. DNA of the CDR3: TGTGCCAGCAGCCCCGTTTCGGGAGGGCCGCCGTTCTTC. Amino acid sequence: CASSPVSGGPPFF.

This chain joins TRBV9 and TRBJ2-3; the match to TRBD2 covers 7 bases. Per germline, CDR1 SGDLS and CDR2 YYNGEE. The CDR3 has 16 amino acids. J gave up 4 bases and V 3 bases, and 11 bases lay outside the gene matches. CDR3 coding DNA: TGTGCCAGCAGCGAGCCCTTCCGGGGGGTCCCAGATACGCAGTATTTT. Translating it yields CASSEPFRGVPDTQYF.

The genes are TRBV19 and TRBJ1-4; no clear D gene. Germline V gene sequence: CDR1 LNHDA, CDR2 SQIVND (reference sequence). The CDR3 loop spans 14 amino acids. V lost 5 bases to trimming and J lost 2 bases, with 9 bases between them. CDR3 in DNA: TGTGCCAGTAGTCCAGATACCACTAATGAAAAACTGTTTTTT. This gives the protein CASSPDTTNEKLFF. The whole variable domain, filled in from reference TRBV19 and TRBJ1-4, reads DGGITQSPKYLFRKEGQNVTLSCEQNLNHDAMYWYRQDPGQGLRLIYYSQIVNDFQKGDIAEGYSVSREKKESFPLTVTSAQKNPTAFYLCASSPDTTNEKLFFGSGTQLSVL.

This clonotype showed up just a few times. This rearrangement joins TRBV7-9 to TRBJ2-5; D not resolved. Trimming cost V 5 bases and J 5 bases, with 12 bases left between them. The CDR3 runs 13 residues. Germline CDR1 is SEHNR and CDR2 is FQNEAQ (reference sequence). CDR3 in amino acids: CASSPPSEETQYF. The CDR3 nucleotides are TGTGCCAGCAGCCCCCCTAGTGAGGAGACCCAGTACTTC.

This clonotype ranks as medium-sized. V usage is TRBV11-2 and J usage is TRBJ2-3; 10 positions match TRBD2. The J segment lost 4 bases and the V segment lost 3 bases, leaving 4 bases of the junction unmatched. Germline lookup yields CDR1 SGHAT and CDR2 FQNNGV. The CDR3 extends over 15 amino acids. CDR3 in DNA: TGTGCCAGCAGCTTGAGCGGGAGGGCCTCAGATACGCAGTATTTT. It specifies CASSLSGRASDTQYF. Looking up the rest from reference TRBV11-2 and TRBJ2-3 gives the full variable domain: EAGVAQSPRYKIIEKRQSVAFWCNPISGHATLYWYQQILGQGPKLLIQFQNNGVVDDSQLPKDRFSAERLKGVDSTLKIQPAKLEDSAVYLCASSLSGRASDTQYFGPGTRLTVL.

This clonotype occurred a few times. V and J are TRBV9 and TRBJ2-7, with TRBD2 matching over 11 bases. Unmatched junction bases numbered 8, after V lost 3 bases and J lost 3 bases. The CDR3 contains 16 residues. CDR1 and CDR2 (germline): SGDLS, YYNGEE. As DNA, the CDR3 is TGTGCCAGCAGCGAAGGGAGACTAGCGGGGAGCTACGAGCAGTACTTC. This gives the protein CASSEGRLAGSYEQYF.

CDR3 in DNA: TGTGCCAGCAGGAGGACAGGGGGAGATACGCAGTATTTT. Encoded protein: CASRRTGGDTQYF. The rearrangement joins TRBV12-3 or TRBV12-4 to TRBJ2-3, with 10 nucleotides matching TRBD1. The CDR3 consists of 13 residues. The V and J ends lost 6 bases and 5 bases, in that order; junction bases with no gene match: 2.

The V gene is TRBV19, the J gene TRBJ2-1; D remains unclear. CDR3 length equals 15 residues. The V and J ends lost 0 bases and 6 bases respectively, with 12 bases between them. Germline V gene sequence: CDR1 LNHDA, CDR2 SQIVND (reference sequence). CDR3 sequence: CASSIDIVYSNEQFF. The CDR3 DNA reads TGTGCCAGTAGTATAGATATTGTCTATAGCAATGAGCAGTTCTTC.

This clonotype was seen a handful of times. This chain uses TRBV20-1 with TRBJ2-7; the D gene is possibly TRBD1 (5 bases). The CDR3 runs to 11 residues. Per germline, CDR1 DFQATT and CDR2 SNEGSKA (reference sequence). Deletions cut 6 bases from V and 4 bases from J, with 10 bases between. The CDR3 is CSAQDVYEQYF. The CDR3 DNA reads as TGCAGTGCACAGGACGTTTACGAGCAGTACTTC.

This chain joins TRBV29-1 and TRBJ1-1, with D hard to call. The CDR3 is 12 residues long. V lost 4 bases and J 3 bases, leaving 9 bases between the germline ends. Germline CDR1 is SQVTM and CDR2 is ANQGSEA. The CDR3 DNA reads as TGCAGCGTTGGGGCAATAGACACTGAAGCTTTCTTT. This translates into CSVGAIDTEAFF.

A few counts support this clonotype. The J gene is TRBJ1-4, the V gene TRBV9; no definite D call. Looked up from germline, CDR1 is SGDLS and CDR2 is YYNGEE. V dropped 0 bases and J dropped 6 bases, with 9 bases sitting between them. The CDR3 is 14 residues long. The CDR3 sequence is CASSVAGVDEKLFF. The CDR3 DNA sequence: TGTGCCAGCAGCGTAGCTGGGGTCGATGAAAAACTGTTTTTT.

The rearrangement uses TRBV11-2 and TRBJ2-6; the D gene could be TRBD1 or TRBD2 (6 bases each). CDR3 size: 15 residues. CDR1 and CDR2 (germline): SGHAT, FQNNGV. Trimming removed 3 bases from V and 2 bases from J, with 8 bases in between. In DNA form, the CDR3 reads TGTGCCAGCAGCTTGAGGGGGGCTGGGGCCAACGTCCTGACTTTC. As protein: CASSLRGAGANVLTF.

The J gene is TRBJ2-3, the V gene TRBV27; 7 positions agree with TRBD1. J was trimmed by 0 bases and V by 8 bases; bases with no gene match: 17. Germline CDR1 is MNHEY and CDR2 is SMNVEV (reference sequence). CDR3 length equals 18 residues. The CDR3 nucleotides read TGTGCCAGCTCCCTCCTACCCGGGACAGAGGGTAGCACAGATACGCAGTATTTT. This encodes CASSLLPGTEGSTDTQYF.

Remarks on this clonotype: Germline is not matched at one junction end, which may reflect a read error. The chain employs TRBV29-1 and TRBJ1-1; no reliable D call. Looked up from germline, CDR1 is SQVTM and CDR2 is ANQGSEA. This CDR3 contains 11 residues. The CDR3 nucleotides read TGCAGCGTTTGGCACCGCGAAACTTCTCTCTTT. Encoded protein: CSVWHRETSLF.

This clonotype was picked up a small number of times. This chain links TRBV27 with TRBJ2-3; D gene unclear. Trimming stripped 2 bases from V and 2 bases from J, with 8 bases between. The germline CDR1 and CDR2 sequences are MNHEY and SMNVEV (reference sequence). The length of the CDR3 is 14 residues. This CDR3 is CASSLVKATDTQYF. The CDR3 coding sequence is TGTGCCAGCAGTTTAGTGAAGGCCACAGATACGCAGTATTTT.

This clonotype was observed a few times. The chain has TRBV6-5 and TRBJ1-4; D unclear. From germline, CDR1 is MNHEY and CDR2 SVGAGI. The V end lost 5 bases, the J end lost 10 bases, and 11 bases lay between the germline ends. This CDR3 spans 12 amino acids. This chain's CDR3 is CASSPTSGKLFF. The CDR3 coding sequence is TGTGCCAGCAGTCCAACATCGGGAAAACTGTTTTTT.

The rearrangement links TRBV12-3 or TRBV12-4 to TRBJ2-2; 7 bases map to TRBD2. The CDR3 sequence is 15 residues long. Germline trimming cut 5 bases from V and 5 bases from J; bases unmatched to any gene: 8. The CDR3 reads CASSPLTSPTGELFF. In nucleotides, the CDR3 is TGTGCCAGCAGTCCACTGACTAGCCCGACCGGGGAGCTGTTTTTT.

The CDR3 sequence is CSAYSQDEETQYF. The CDR3 DNA reads as TGCAGTGCCTACTCCCAGGATGAGGAGACCCAGTACTTC. The gene calls are TRBV20-1 and TRBJ2-5; no definite D call. This CDR3 comprises 13 residues. V was clipped by 6 bases and J by 5 bases, with 16 bases between them. CDR1 is DFQATT, CDR2 SNEGSKA, per germline (reference sequence).

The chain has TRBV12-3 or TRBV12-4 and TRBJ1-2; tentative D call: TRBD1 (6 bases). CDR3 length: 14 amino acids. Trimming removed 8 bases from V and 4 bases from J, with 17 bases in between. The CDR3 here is CASGIQQGPYGYTF. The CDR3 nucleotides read TGTGCCAGCGGAATCCAACAGGGCCCCTATGGCTACACCTTC.

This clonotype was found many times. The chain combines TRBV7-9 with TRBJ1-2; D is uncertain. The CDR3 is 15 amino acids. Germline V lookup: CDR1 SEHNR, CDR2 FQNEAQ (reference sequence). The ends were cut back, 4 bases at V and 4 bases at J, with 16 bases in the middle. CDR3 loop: CASSSPVGRGYGYTF. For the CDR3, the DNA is TGTGCCAGCAGCTCCCCCGTAGGCCGGGGCTATGGCTACACCTTC.

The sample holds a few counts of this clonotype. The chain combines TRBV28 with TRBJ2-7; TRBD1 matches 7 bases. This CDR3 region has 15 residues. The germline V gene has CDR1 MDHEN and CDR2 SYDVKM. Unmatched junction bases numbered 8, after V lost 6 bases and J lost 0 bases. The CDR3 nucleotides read TGTGCCAGCAGCGCCCTTCGGGACAGCTCCTACGAGCAGTACTTC. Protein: CASSALRDSSYEQYF.